Listed below are T cell receptor beta chains from one sample, sequenced in a study of PD-L1 blockade in urothelial cancer. Assay used: immunoSEQ multiplex PCR; TCRdb lists only in-frame clones, some missing. This sample carries 55,000 or so clones, 84% of them seen once, and the ten largest clones take about 5.3%. The sample in question was PBMCs, obtained around atezolizumab (anti-PD-L1) treatment. The receptor source for this set is a man aged 35 to 55 with urothelial cancer. CDR3s include the opening cysteine and the closing phenylalanine or tryptophan. D genes are given only for firm matches. Only part of the rows carry a size: once, few, many, or a class if the clone is expanded.

J,D,V,size,CDR3,DNA
TRBJ2-1,.,TRBV6-5,.,CASSLQVSYNEQFF,TGTGCCAGCAGTCTTCAGGTTTCCTACAATGAGCAGTTCTTC
TRBJ2-5,TRBD2,TRBV7-9,.,CASSRLAGGQETQYF,TGTGCCAGCAGCAGACTAGCGGGAGGGCAAGAGACCCAGTACTTC
TRBJ2-6,.,TRBV19,.,CASRQLSGANVLTF,TGTGCCAGTAGACAGCTCTCTGGGGCCAACGTCCTGACTTTC
TRBJ2-7,TRBD2,TRBV27,.,CASRRWGGTSSYEQYF,TGTGCCAGCAGGCGATGGGGCGGGACTAGCTCCTACGAGCAGTACTTC
TRBJ2-3,.,TRBV28,many,CASSEMGAGDTQYF,TGTGCCAGCAGTGAGATGGGGGCCGGGGATACGCAGTATTTT
TRBJ2-5,TRBD2,TRBV28,.,CASRRPSGMRETQYF,TGTGCCAGCAGGCGGCCTAGCGGGATGCGAGAGACCCAGTACTTC
TRBJ2-1,.,TRBV6-6,once,CASRIRDLEQFF,TGTGCCAGCAGGATTAGAGATCTTGAGCAGTTCTTC
TRBJ1-2,TRBD1,TRBV18,.,CASSRNPGQGGDYGYTF,TGTGCCAGCTCACGGAATCCGGGACAGGGGGGCGACTATGGCTACACCTTC
TRBJ1-2,.,TRBV6-1,.,CASSEGRGFANYGYTF,TGTGCCAGCAGTGAGGGGAGGGGATTTGCTAACTATGGCTACACCTTC
TRBJ2-6,.,TRBV14,.,CASSQGPTGTGANVLTF,TGTGCCAGCAGCCAAGGTCCAACCGGGACTGGGGCCAACGTCCTGACTTTC
TRBJ2-1,.,TRBV30,.,CASRREAANEQFF,TGTGCCTCTAGGCGTGAAGCGGCCAATGAGCAGTTCTTC
TRBJ2-1,TRBD2,TRBV7-2,.,CASSTSGSSYNEQFF,TGTGCCAGCAGCACAAGCGGGAGCTCCTACAATGAGCAGTTCTTC
TRBJ2-1,.,TRBV7-2,.,CASSSRGAVDSYNEQFF,TGTGCCAGCAGCTCTAGAGGAGCGGTAGACTCCTACAATGAGCAGTTCTTC
TRBJ2-1,.,TRBV28,.,CASSLSEEQFF,TGTGCCAGCAGTTTATCGGAGGAGCAGTTCTTC
TRBJ2-7,TRBD1,TRBV5-4,.,CASSSGDSTYEQYF,TGTGCCAGCAGCTCCGGGGACAGCACCTACGAGCAGTACTTC
TRBJ2-7,TRBD1,TRBV6-5,.,CASSIDRGKTKEQYF,TGTGCCAGCAGTATCGACAGGGGGAAGACGAAAGAGCAGTACTTC
TRBJ1-2,.,TRBV9,once,CASSTLGIAIASYGYTF,TGTGCCAGCAGCACCCTTGGAATAGCGATTGCCAGCTATGGCTACACCTTC
TRBJ2-7,TRBD2,TRBV2,.,CASSELGGRYSSYEQYF,TGTGCCAGCAGTGAATTGGGCGGGAGATACTCCTCCTACGAGCAGTACTTC
TRBJ2-5,.,TRBV18,.,CASSRTPQETQYF,TGTGCCAGCTCCCGGACACCCCAAGAGACCCAGTACTTC
TRBJ2-5,TRBD1,TRBV5-8,.,CASSLGSRGETQYF,TGTGCCAGCAGCTTGGGGAGCAGGGGGGAGACCCAGTACTTC